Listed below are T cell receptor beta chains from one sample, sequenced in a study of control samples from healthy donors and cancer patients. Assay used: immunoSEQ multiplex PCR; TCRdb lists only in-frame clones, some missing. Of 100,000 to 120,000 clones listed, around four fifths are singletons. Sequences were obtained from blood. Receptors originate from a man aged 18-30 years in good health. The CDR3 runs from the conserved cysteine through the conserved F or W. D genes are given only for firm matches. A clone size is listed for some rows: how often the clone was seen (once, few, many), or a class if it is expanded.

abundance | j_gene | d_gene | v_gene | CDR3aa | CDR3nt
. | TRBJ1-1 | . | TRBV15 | CATSRDSRFSMNTEAFF | TGTGCCACCAGCAGAGACAGTCGATTTAGCATGAACACTGAAGCTTTCTTT
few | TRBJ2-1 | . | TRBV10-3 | CAISEDVNEQFF | TGTGCCATCAGTGAGGACGTAAATGAGCAGTTCTTC
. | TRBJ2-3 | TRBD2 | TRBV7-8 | CASSRTSLTDTQYF | TGTGCCAGCAGCCGGACTAGTTTGACAGATACGCAGTATTTT
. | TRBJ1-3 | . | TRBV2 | CASSELGGTTGNTIYF | TGTGCCAGCAGTGAACTAGGGGGGACAACTGGAAACACCATATATTTT
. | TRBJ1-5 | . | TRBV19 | CASSIEVSGNNQPQHF | TGTGCCAGTAGTATAGAGGTTTCGGGGAACAATCAGCCCCAGCATTTT
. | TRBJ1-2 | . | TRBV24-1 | CATSDPQINYGYTF | TGTGCCACCAGTGACCCACAGATTAACTATGGCTACACCTTC
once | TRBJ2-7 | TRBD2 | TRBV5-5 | CASSLTGGVSPYEQYF | TGTGCCAGCAGCTTGACGGGGGGGGTCTCCCCCTACGAGCAGTACTTC
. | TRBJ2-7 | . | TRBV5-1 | CASSPEWGRYEQYF | TGCGCCAGCAGCCCAGAGTGGGGCCGCTACGAGCAGTACTTC
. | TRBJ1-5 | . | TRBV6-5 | CASSRSSNQPQHF | TGTGCCAGCAGCCGATCATCCAATCAGCCCCAGCATTTT
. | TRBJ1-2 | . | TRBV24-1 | CERAANGYTF | TGTGAACGGGCAGCTAATGGCTACACCTTC
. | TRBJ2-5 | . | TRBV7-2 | CASSSATQETQYF | TGTGCCAGCAGCTCAGCAACACAGGAGACCCAGTACTTC
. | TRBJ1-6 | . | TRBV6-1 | CASSEPGGGSPLHF | TGTGCCAGCAGTGAACCGGGGGGGGGTTCACCCCTCCACTTT
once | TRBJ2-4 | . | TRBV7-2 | CASTKEGLAKNIQYF | TGTGCCAGCACCAAAGAGGGGCTAGCCAAAAACATTCAGTACTTC
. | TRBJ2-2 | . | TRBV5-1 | CASSLIGNTGELFF | TGCGCCAGCAGCTTGATAGGGAACACCGGGGAGCTGTTTTTT
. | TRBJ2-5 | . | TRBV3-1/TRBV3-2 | CASSQGYSQETQYF | TGTGCCAGCAGCCAAGGATACTCTCAAGAGACCCAGTACTTC
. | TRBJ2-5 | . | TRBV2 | CASSRTGWRETQYF | TGTGCCAGCAGTCGTACAGGGTGGAGGGAGACCCAGTACTTC
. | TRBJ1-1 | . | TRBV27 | CASSSNARNTEAFF | TGTGCCAGCAGTAGCAATGCACGGAACACTGAAGCTTTCTTT
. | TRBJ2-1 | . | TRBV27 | CASSLVPGENNEQFF | TGTGCCAGCAGTTTAGTCCCAGGGGAGAACAATGAGCAGTTCTTC
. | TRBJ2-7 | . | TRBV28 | CASMGALSYEQYF | TGTGCCAGCATGGGGGCCCTCTCCTACGAGCAGTACTTC
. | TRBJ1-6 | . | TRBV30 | CAWSVLSAGRDSPLHF | TGTGCCTGGAGTGTACTTTCGGCAGGGAGGGATTCACCCCTCCACTTT
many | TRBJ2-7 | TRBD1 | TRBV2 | CASSQDRGRHEQYF | TGTGCCAGCAGTCAAGACAGGGGGCGCCACGAGCAGTACTTC
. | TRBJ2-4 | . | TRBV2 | CASSEPGALKNIQYF | TGTGCCAGCAGTGAACCGGGGGCCCTCAAAAACATTCAGTACTTC
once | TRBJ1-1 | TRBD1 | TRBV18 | CASSPQFGTGGQMNTEAFF | TGTGCCAGCTCACCACAGTTCGGGACAGGGGGCCAAATGAACACTGAAGCTTTCTTT
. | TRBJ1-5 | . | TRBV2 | CASRWSSNQPQHF | TGTGCCAGCAGGTGGTCTAGCAATCAGCCCCAGCATTTT
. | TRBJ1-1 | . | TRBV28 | CASRLGGGGSMNTEAFF | TGTGCCAGCCGACTGGGAGGGGGGGGTTCTATGAACACTGAAGCTTTCTTT
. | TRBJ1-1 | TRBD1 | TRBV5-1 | CASSFWGQGSRGTEAFF | TGCGCCAGCAGCTTCTGGGGACAGGGAAGTCGCGGTACTGAAGCTTTCTTT
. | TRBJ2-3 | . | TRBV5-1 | CASSLVSPGTDTQYF | TGCGCCAGCAGCTTGGTCAGCCCCGGTACCGATACGCAGTATTTT
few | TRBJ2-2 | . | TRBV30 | CAGLNTGELFF | TGTGCCGGGCTTAACACCGGGGAGCTGTTTTTT